One and the same sample provided the 2 T cell receptor beta chains below, sequenced in a study of T cell changes during pregnancy in multiple sclerosis (dated by TCRdb to about 2019). Library preparation was by the immunoSEQ multiplex PCR assay. Here the immuneACCESS table is served through TCRdb, limited to in-frame sequences with V and J called. Missing clones are a known gap in these copies; in checked studies unresolved V genes cover under half, and the rest lacks a known reason. The sample includes approximately 130,000 clones, with about 95% observed a single time. Over 0.35% of the sample rests with the top ten. The sequences come from peripheral blood, collected after pregnancy. These receptors came from a female donor with multiple sclerosis, enrolled in a pregnancy study.

The CDR3 region is CASSRSGNSYEQYF. CDR3 bases: TGTGCCAGCAGCCGAAGCGGGAACTCCTACGAGCAGTACTTC. The J gene is TRBJ2-7, the V gene TRBV7-6, with 7 bases that match TRBD2. This CDR3 contains 14 residues. Looked up from germline, CDR1 is SGHVS and CDR2 is FNYEAQ. The V gene end was trimmed by 5 bases and the J gene end by 0 bases; junction bases not matched to a gene: 4.

The chain carries TRBV15 and TRBJ2-7, with D possibly TRBD2 on 6 matching bases. CDR3 length equals 14 residues. Germline V gene data show CDR1 as LNHNV and CDR2 as YYDKDF (reference sequence). The V end was cut by 0 bases, the J end by 2 bases, with 8 bases between. The CDR3 region is CATSREGGPYEQYF. As DNA, the CDR3 is TGTGCCACCAGCAGAGAGGGGGGACCCTACGAGCAGTACTTC.